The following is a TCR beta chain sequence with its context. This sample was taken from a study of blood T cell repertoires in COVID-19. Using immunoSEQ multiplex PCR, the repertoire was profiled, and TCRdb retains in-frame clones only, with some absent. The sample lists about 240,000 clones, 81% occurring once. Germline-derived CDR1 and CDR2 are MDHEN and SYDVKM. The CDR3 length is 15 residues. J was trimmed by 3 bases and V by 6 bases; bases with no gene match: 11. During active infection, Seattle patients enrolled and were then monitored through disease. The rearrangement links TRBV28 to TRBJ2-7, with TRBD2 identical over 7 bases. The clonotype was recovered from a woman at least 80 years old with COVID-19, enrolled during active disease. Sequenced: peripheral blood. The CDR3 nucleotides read TGTGCCAGCAGCAGCCCTAGCGGTAATTTCTACGAGCAGTACTTC. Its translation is CASSSPSGNFYEQYF.